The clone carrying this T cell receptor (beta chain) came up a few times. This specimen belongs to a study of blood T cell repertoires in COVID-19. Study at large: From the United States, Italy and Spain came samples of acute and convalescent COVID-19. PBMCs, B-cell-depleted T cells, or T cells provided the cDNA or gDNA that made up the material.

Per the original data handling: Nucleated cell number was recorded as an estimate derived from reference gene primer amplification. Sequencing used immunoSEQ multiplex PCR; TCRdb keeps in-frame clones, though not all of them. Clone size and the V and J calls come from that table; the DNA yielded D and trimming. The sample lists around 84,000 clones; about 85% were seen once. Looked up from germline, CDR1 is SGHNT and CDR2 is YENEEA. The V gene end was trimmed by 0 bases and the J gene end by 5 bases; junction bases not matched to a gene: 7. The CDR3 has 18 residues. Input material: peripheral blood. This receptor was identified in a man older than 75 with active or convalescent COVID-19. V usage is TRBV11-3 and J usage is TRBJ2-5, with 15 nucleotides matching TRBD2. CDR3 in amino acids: CASSLDFLGLAGGETQYF. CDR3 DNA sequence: TGTGCCAGCAGCTTAGATTTTCTTGGACTAGCGGGAGGGGAGACCCAGTACTTC.